This T cell receptor (beta chain) is drawn from a study of blood T cell repertoires in COVID-19. Whole-study context: Italy, Spain and the United States were the sources of the convalescent and acute COVID-19 samples.

Profiled with immunoSEQ multiplex PCR; TCRdb holds only in-frame clones, not every one. The top ten clones hold 6.5% to 7.5% of a sample with roughly 180,000 clones, over 75% of them seen once. Germline-derived CDR1 and CDR2 are LNHDA and SQIVND (reference sequence). Trimming cost V 7 bases and J 0 bases; bases outside gene matches: 7. The CDR3 is 16 residues long. The Seattle patients joined while their infection was active and were tracked longitudinally afterward. The TCR was taken from a man older than 75 with COVID-19, enrolled during active disease. This chain connects TRBV19 to TRBJ1-3; 9 bases agree with TRBD1. Sequenced: peripheral blood. The CDR3 bases are TGTGCCAGTATCTCCTTACAGGGGGCCTCTGGAAACACCATATATTTT. It specifies CASISLQGASGNTIYF.